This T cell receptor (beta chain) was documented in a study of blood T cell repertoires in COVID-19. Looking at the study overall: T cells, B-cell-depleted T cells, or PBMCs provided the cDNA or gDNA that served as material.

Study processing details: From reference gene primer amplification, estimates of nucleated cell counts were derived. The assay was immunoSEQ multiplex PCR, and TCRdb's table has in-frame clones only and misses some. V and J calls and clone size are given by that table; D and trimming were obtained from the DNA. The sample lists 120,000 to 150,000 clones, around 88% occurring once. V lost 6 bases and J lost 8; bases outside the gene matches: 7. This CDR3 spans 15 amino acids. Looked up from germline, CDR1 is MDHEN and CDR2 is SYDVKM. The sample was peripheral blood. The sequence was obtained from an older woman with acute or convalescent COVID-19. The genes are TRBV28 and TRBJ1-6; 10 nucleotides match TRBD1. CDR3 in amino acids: CASSHAGTGDSPLHF. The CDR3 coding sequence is TGTGCCAGCAGCCACGCCGGGACAGGGGATTCACCCCTCCACTTT. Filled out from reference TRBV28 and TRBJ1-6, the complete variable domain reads DVKVTQSSRYLVKRTGEKVFLECVQDMDHENMFWYRQDPGLGLRLIYFSYDVKMKEKGDIPEGYSVSREKKERFSLILESASTNQTSMYLCASSHAGTGDSPLHFGNGTRLTVT.